Below, 16 T cell receptor beta chains from the same sample are listed, as sequenced in a study of monozygotic twins with inflammatory bowel disease. TCRdb reprocessed the 5' RACE reads and keeps a single row for each CDR3 protein, giving no DNA. This sample's clone table lists 350,000 to 500,000 distinct CDR3 sequences. The sample was blood. These receptors were taken from a human donor with ulcerative colitis or Crohn's disease, or a healthy co-twin of an affected twin (not recorded which).

The chain joins TRBV12-3 or TRBV12-4 to TRBJ2-4; there is no DNA to check the TCRdb D call of TRBD1. The CDR3 is 13 amino acids. CDR3 amino acids: CASSPRAENIQYF.

The genes are TRBV5-1 and TRBJ1-1. The CDR3 sequence is 14 residues long. Germline CDR1 reads SGHRS; CDR2 reads YFSETQ. This chain's CDR3 is CASSLEGMNTEAFF.

The CDR3 here is CATSAWGQGASNEQFF. The V and J genes are TRBV15 and TRBJ2-1; TCRdb gives TRBD1 as the D gene, but with no DNA this cannot be confirmed. Germline values: CDR1 LNHNV, CDR2 YYDKDF (reference sequence). This CDR3 region has 16 residues. The full variable domain, completed using reference TRBV15 and TRBJ2-1, is DAMVIQNPRYQVTQFGKPVTLSCSQTLNHNVMYWYQQKSSQAPKLLFHYYDKDFNNEADTPDNFQSRRPNTSFCFLDIRSPGLGDTAMYLCATSAWGQGASNEQFFGPGTRLTVL.

This rearrangement joins TRBV29-1 to TRBJ1-2; lacking DNA, the TRBD1 call made by TCRdb goes unchecked. Germline CDR1 reads SQVTM; CDR2 reads ANQGSEA. The CDR3 consists of 14 residues. The CDR3 protein is CSVIPGTVNYGYTF. Based on the CDR3 plus reference TRBV29-1 and TRBJ1-2, the full variable domain is SAVISQKPSRDICQRGTSLTIQCQVDSQVTMMFWYRQQPGQSLTLIATANQGSEATYESGFVIDKFPISRPNLTFSTLTVSNMSPEDSSIYLCSVIPGTVNYGYTFGSGTRLTVV.

V is TRBV7-9 and J is TRBJ2-5; TCRdb gives TRBD1 as the D gene, but with no DNA this cannot be confirmed. The CDR3 runs 14 residues. CDR1 and CDR2 (germline): SEHNR, FQNEAQ (reference sequence). CDR3 sequence: CASSLWDSRETQYF.

V is TRBV19 and J is TRBJ2-5; TCRdb selects TRBD1, and the lack of DNA leaves this call unchecked. Germline-derived CDR1 and CDR2 are LNHDA and SQIVND (reference sequence). This CDR3 is built from 12 residues. CDR3 loop: CATQGSGETQYF.

The chain couples TRBV28 to TRBJ2-7; the TCRdb D gene call, TRBD1, has no DNA to confirm it. The CDR3 runs 15 residues. Germline-derived CDR1 and CDR2 are MDHEN and SYDVKM. CDR3 region: CASSLYGQGAGEQYF.

The rearrangement uses TRBV10-3 and TRBJ1-6; TCRdb returns TRBD1, unconfirmable since there is no DNA. Germline CDR1 reads ENHRY; CDR2 reads SYGVKD. This CDR3 has 12 amino acids. This CDR3 is CATEDPGAPLHF.

The rearrangement uses TRBV6-2 or TRBV6-3 and TRBJ2-5; lacking DNA, the TRBD1 call made by TCRdb goes unchecked. CDR3 length: 14 amino acids. CDR1 is MNHEY, CDR2 SVGEGT, per germline. The CDR3 here is CASNQGVPQETQYF.

The V call is TRBV29-1, the J call TRBJ2-7; TCRdb picks TRBD2, but there is no DNA to check that call. In germline, CDR1 is SQVTM, CDR2 ANQGSEA. The CDR3 has 16 amino acids. This chain's CDR3 is CSVLLAGGPYMYEQYF.

This sequence joins TRBV6-5 and TRBJ1-5; TCRdb calls TRBD1, which cannot be checked without DNA. Germline V gives CDR1 MNHEY, CDR2 SVGAGI. This CDR3 is built from 15 residues. The CDR3 sequence is CASSNSDRGYQPQHF.

The chain employs TRBV7-2 and TRBJ1-1; TCRdb calls TRBD1, which cannot be checked without DNA. This CDR3 has 13 amino acids. Germline V gives CDR1 SGHTA, CDR2 FQGNSA. CDR3 protein: CASSFQGVDEAFF.

The rearrangement uses TRBV28 and TRBJ1-6. This CDR3 region has 14 residues. Germline CDR1 reads MDHEN; CDR2 reads SYDVKM. CDR3: CASSLRTYHSPLHF.

The chain couples TRBV20-1 to TRBJ2-1; TCRdb proposes TRBD1, but this gene call is untestable without DNA. The germline gives CDR1 DFQATT, CDR2 SNEGSKA (reference sequence). The CDR3 is made up of 15 amino acids. The CDR3 protein is CSAPPVRRRGNEQFF.

This sequence joins TRBV6-1 and TRBJ1-5. Germline V lookup: CDR1 MNHNS, CDR2 SASEGT. The CDR3 spans 16 residues. CDR3 sequence: CASSEAGAGRGQPQHF.

The J gene is TRBJ2-7, the V gene TRBV5-1; TCRdb calls TRBD1, which cannot be checked without DNA. CDR3 length equals 18 residues. Germline assignment: CDR1 SGHRS and CDR2 YFSETQ. The CDR3 sequence: CASSLATGAGAVSYEQYF.